Presented here are 9 T cell receptor beta chains from one specimen sequenced in a study of T cells after yellow fever vaccination. One entry per CDR3 protein, called by TCRdb with MiXCR from the 5' RACE reads. The table includes 450,000 to 600,000 distinct CDR3 sequences, 13% detected once. The sequences come from PBMCs, collected on the day of the yellow fever booster vaccination. These receptors all stem from a man under 40 who received the YFV17D yellow fever vaccine.

This clonotype was detected ten times or more. The chain is built from TRBV12-3 or TRBV12-4 and TRBJ2-7, with 7 bases identical to TRBD2. The CDR3 covers 13 residues. The V segment lost 5 bases and the J segment 0 bases; nucleotides outside the gene matches: 1. In DNA, the CDR3 is TGTGCCAGCAGTGGCGGGAGCTCCTACGAGCAGTACTTC. It encodes CASSGGSSYEQYF.

J is TRBJ2-2 and V is TRBV4-3; D call uncertain. The germline V gene encodes CDR1 LGHNA and CDR2 YSLEER. V was trimmed by 4 bases and J by 10 bases, leaving 13 bases between them. The CDR3 contains 13 residues. The DNA of the CDR3 is TGCGCCAGCAGCCCTATAGGCGGAGAGGAGCTGTTTTTT. This translates into CASSPIGGEELFF.

The chain has TRBV6-2 or TRBV6-3 and TRBJ2-7; D perhaps matches TRBD2 (5 bases). CDR1 is MNHEY and CDR2 is SVGEGT in the germline V gene. The CDR3 sequence is 16 residues long. Trimming left V 6 bases short and J 4 bases short, with 22 bases between. The CDR3 DNA follows: TGTGCCAGCAGAGAGGCCGGGATTATTTCAGAGTACGAGCAGTACTTC. This encodes CASREAGIISEYEQYF.

The V and J genes are TRBV6-2 or TRBV6-3 and TRBJ1-2; 10 nucleotides agree with TRBD1. J lost 8 bases, V lost 4 bases, and 10 bases had no gene match. Germline V CDR1 and CDR2: MNHEY, SVGEGT. The CDR3 has 15 residues. This CDR3 is CASSSRTGGFSGYTF. CDR3 nucleotide sequence: TGTGCCAGCAGTTCCCGGACAGGGGGTTTCTCCGGCTACACCTTC.

This clonotype was found a few times. The CDR3 nucleotides read TGTGCCACTTCTGGCCAGGGGTCCACCGGGGAGCTGTTTTTT. It encodes CATSGQGSTGELFF. The chain joins TRBV6-2 or TRBV6-3 to TRBJ2-2; D possibly corresponds to TRBD1 (6 bases). The CDR3 sequence is 14 residues long. Germline V CDR1 and CDR2: MNHEY, SVGEGT. Trimming pared 10 bases from V and 4 bases from J, leaving 16 bases between.

This chain links TRBV4-3 with TRBJ1-3; D gene uncertain. Germline V gene lookup returns CDR1 LGHNA and CDR2 YSLEER. This CDR3 region has 15 residues. The V gene lost 3 bases and the J gene lost 2 bases, with 11 bases spanning the gap. CDR3 nucleotide sequence: TGCGCCAGCAGCCATGACCAAGGGCCTGGAAACACCATATATTTT. Translating it yields CASSHDQGPGNTIYF.

This clonotype was counted a few times. One junction end disagrees with the germline gene, perhaps due to a read error. The V and J genes are TRBV20-1 and TRBJ2-1; D is possibly TRBD1 (6 bases). The CDR3 has 13 residues. Germline V CDR1 and CDR2: DFQATT, SNEGSKA (reference sequence). The CDR3 region is CSALTQGQGAFVF. DNA for the CDR3: TGCAGTGCCCTCACCCAGGGACAAGGCGCTTTTGTCTTC.

The CDR3 region has the DNA TGCAGTGCTAGCAAAACCGGGACTAGCAATGAGCAGTTCTTC. Its protein product is CSASKTGTSNEQFF. The chain employs TRBV20-1 and TRBJ2-1; TRBD2 matches at 8 bases. Germline values: CDR1 DFQATT, CDR2 SNEGSKA (reference sequence). The V segment lost 3 bases and the J segment 6 bases; nucleotides outside the gene matches: 7. The CDR3 length is 14 residues.

The chain combines TRBV11-2 with TRBJ2-4; no clear D gene. CDR1 is SGHAT and CDR2 is FQNNGV in the germline V gene. The CDR3 totals 18 residues. Between the trimmed V and J ends, which lost 5 bases and 2 bases, there was a span of 22 bases. CDR3 in amino acids: CASSPGRKVLRTKNIQYF. In DNA form, the CDR3 reads TGTGCCAGCAGCCCTGGACGGAAAGTTCTACGGACCAAAAACATTCAGTACTTC.